The T cell receptor beta chain described here comes from a study of cytomegalovirus exposure and HLA in healthy donors. Germline loops: CDR1 LNHDA, CDR2 SQIVND (reference sequence). V shed 3 bases, J shed 8 bases, and the junction held 6 bases outside the gene matches. This CDR3 comprises 13 residues. The PCR contained 60 Vbeta and 13 Jbeta primers. Profiling relied on immunoSEQ multiplex PCR, and the TCRdb table lists in-frame clones only, not all of them. Of about 90,000 clones in the sample, roughly 74% are singletons; the top ten hold about 16%. The TCR comes from a woman between 18 and 29 years old in good health and CMV-seropositive. The sample consisted of PBMCs. This chain links TRBV19 with TRBJ1-2, with 7 nucleotides matching TRBD1. The CDR3 protein is CASSMGTARGYTF. The CDR3 DNA is TGTGCCAGTAGTATGGGGACAGCTAGGGGCTACACCTTC.